The entry that follows covers one TCR beta chain sequence. No antigen is known for it. With 60 Vbeta and 13 Jbeta primers, the PCR was carried out. TCRdb's table, derived via immunoSEQ multiplex PCR, lists solely in-frame clones and lacks some. The sample yields roughly 90,000 clones, 82% seen once. This specimen comes from a study of cytomegalovirus exposure and HLA in healthy donors. Across the study: A prior analysis found about 120 million unique TCR beta sequences from about 179 million T cells. General study results and limits: Later analysis identified several of the most significant clusters that appeared linked to common viral pathogens. Later work found that TCR association rates differed between HLA loci; DRB1 had the most and HLA-C the fewest.

V trimming: 8 bases; J trimming: 0 bases; junction bases outside the gene matches: 12. This CDR3 spans 18 amino acids. Germline V gene data show CDR1 as SNHLY and CDR2 as FYNNEI. Sequenced input: PBMCs. This sequence was found in a man aged 25-45 years in good health and CMV-seropositive. J is TRBJ2-1 and V is TRBV2; TRBD2 aligns across 11 bases. The CDR3 bases are TGTGCCAGCGGCAGACCGGGACTAGCGGTTAGCTCCTACAATGAGCAGTTCTTC. Protein product: CASGRPGLAVSSYNEQFF.